This TCR beta chain was documented in a study of read filtering for tumor transcriptome and immune sequencing. Across the study: The cohort had roughly 17 men and over eleven women aged about 47 to 80, mean roughly 71 years. R-ISS stage counts were eight or nine for I, more than 15 for II, 7 for III.

From 300 to 450 ng of RNA, a library with molecular barcoded alpha/delta and beta/gamma adaptors was made. TCRdb re-called the reads through MiXCR, storing one row per CDR3 protein. Seen here are over 80,000 distinct CDR3 sequences, 10% to 15% observed once, and the top ten hold 15%. Regarding the study as a whole: Sorted CD138-negative bone marrow cells were not purified T cells. In IR-seq, single-read clonotypes were 65% to 90% of clonotypes but roughly 3.5% of reads.

The germline gives CDR1 SGHRS, CDR2 YFSETQ. There are 15 residues in the CDR3. V lost 4 bases, J lost 2 bases, and 8 bases stayed unmatched. For this clonotype: Antigen unknown.

This TCR was sampled from a donor at least 40 years old with multiple myeloma. Source material: a population of CD138-negative cells sorted from bone marrow. The J gene is TRBJ2-5, the V gene TRBV5-1, with TRBD1 identical over 7 bases. CDR3 sequence reads: CASSQGTASQETQYF. The CDR3 DNA is TGCGCCAGCAGCCAAGGGACAGCCAGTCAAGAGACCCAGTACTTC.